Below are 4 T cell receptor beta chains sequenced from a single sample in a study of T cells after yellow fever vaccination. Using its own MiXCR run on the 5' RACE reads, TCRdb lists one record per CDR3 protein. The profile shows 400,000 to 450,000 distinct CDR3 sequences, about 17% of them singletons. The specimen was PBMCs, collected before the yellow fever booster vaccination. All receptors come from a man aged 18 to 30 who received the YFV17D yellow fever vaccine.

The rearrangement uses TRBV5-1 and TRBJ1-5; 7 nucleotides line up with TRBD1. Germline assignment: CDR1 SGHRS and CDR2 YFSETQ. This CDR3 region has 15 residues. J gave up 7 bases and V 1 base, and 8 bases lay outside the gene matches. The CDR3 sequence: CASSLNPGGLQPQHF. The CDR3 DNA sequence: TGCGCCAGCAGCTTGAACCCAGGGGGTTTACAGCCCCAGCATTTT.

This clonotype was counted at least ten times. The chain carries TRBV6-5 and TRBJ1-6; 7 nucleotides match TRBD1. Germline V gene lookup returns CDR1 MNHEY and CDR2 SVGAGI. Losses at the gene ends were 2 bases for V and 10 bases for J; bases not matched to a gene: 11. The CDR3 extends over 16 amino acids. CDR3 bases: TGTGCCAGCAGTTACGGGTCCCAGGGGGTTGGCTCACCCCTCCACTTT. Its protein is CASSYGSQGVGSPLHF.

This clonotype turned up a few times. The chain combines TRBV6-6 with TRBJ1-1, with D tentatively TRBD1 (6 bases). Germline V gene lookup returns CDR1 MNHNY and CDR2 SVGAGI (reference sequence). This CDR3 is 16 amino acids long. Trimming pared 5 bases from V and 6 bases from J, leaving 22 bases between. CDR3 nucleotides: TGTGCCAGCAGTGAACCGACAGGCGGGAAAAACCCTGAAGCTTTCTTT. As protein: CASSEPTGGKNPEAFF.

This clonotype was seen a handful of times. This sequence joins TRBV15 and TRBJ2-3, with 7 bases aligning to TRBD2. CDR1 is LNHNV and CDR2 is YYDKDF in the germline V gene (reference sequence). J was trimmed by 2 bases and V by 4 bases; bases with no gene match: 3. This CDR3 has 14 residues. The CDR3 DNA sequence: TGTGCCACCAGCATTGGGGGGGACACAGATACGCAGTATTTT. It specifies CATSIGGDTDTQYF.